The 22 T cell receptor beta chains below were found in one sample sequenced in a study of CD8 T cells in ankylosing spondylitis. Overall study findings and caveats: Among TCR beta sequences, a motif of eight highly homologous variants appeared characteristic of ankylosing spondylitis blood.

What these receptors recognize is not known. TCRdb fed the 5' RACE reads into MiXCR, producing one record per CDR3 protein. The data hold 700,000 to 1,000,000 distinct CDR3 sequences, with over 9.5% observed a single time. The specimen was blood, either unsorted or a sorted T cell fraction (not recorded which). All receptors come from a male donor with ankylosing spondylitis.

Ten or more counts support this clonotype. The chain joins TRBV20-1 to TRBJ1-1, with TRBD1 as a possible D gene (5 bases). V was clipped by 0 bases and J by 5 bases, with 13 bases between them. The CDR3 length is 14 residues. Germline assignment: CDR1 DFQATT and CDR2 SNEGSKA (reference sequence). The DNA for the CDR3 is TGCAGTGCTAGAGAGGGCCTCTGGGGGACTGAAGCTTTCTTT. Amino acid sequence: CSAREGLWGTEAFF.

This clonotype has a count of ten or more. The chain joins TRBV20-1 to TRBJ2-2, with D tentatively TRBD2 (7 bases). V was cut by 4 bases and J by 3 bases, with 12 bases left in between. Germline V gives CDR1 DFQATT, CDR2 SNEGSKA (reference sequence). The CDR3 totals 14 residues. CDR3 nucleotide sequence: TGCAGTGCTACGGGGGGCCTGTACACCGGGGAGCTGTTTTTT. This encodes CSATGGLYTGELFF.

This clonotype was counted only a few times. J is TRBJ2-5 and V is TRBV14, with TRBD2 matching 9 bases. CDR3 length: 17 amino acids. Germline V gene data show CDR1 as SGHDN and CDR2 as FVKESK. V was pared by 1 base and J by 4 bases, with 10 bases of the junction left unmatched. CDR3: CASSQGIGGGAGETQYF. The CDR3 DNA reads as TGTGCCAGCAGCCAAGGAATTGGCGGGGGGGCCGGAGAGACCCAGTACTTC.

This clonotype was found a few times. V gene TRBV7-3 combines with J gene TRBJ2-1, with 8 nucleotides matching TRBD1. V gave up 5 bases and J gave up 8 bases; unmatched junction bases: 5. Germline CDR1 is SGHTA and CDR2 is FQGTGA. The CDR3 consists of 13 residues. The CDR3 loop reads CASSADRADEQFF. The CDR3 DNA reads as TGTGCCAGCAGCGCGGACAGGGCGGATGAGCAGTTCTTC. The full variable domain, in which reference TRBV7-3 and TRBJ2-1 provide the parts outside the CDR3, is GAGVSQTPSNKVTEKGKYVELRCDPISGHTALYWYRQSLGQGPEFLIYFQGTGAADDSGLPNDRFFAVRPEGSVSTLKIQRTERGDSAVYLCASSADRADEQFFGPGTRLTVL.

The rearrangement joins TRBV4-3 to TRBJ2-2; a possible D gene is TRBD2 (5 bases). Trimming took 0 bases from V and 3 from J, leaving 8 bases between them. The CDR3 runs to 15 residues. Germline V gene data show CDR1 as LGHNA and CDR2 as YSLEER. CDR3 loop: CASSQELAYTGELFF. As DNA, the CDR3 is TGCGCCAGCAGCCAAGAGTTAGCGTACACCGGGGAGCTGTTTTTT.

This clonotype showed up just a few times. The gene calls are TRBV27 and TRBJ2-2; 12 bases are shared with TRBD2. Trimming at V came to 1 base and at J to 1 base, leaving 4 bases not matched to a gene. The CDR3 consists of 18 residues. Germline assignment: CDR1 MNHEY and CDR2 SMNVEV (reference sequence). CDR3 amino acids: CASSLFALAGGNTGELFF. The CDR3 coding sequence is TGTGCCAGCAGTTTATTCGCACTAGCGGGAGGGAACACCGGGGAGCTGTTTTTT.

This chain links TRBV7-9 with TRBJ1-1; D is unclear. The CDR3 is made up of 15 amino acids. Germline loops: CDR1 SEHNR, CDR2 FQNEAQ (reference sequence). With 1 base removed from V and 4 bases from J, the gap between germline ends came to 13 bases. CDR3 nucleotide sequence: TGTGCCAGCAGCTTAGGCGTCGTGCGGGGCACTGAAGCTTTCTTT. Residues: CASSLGVVRGTEAFF. The whole variable domain, remainder taken from reference TRBV7-9 and TRBJ1-1, is DTGVSQNPRHKITKRGQNVTFRCDPISEHNRLYWYRQTLGQGPEFLTYFQNEAQLEKSRLLSDRFSAERPKGSFSTLEIQRTEQGDSAMYLCASSLGVVRGTEAFFGQGTRLTVV.

The sample holds a few counts of this clonotype. The V and J genes are TRBV28 and TRBJ1-4, with 12 bases that match TRBD1. Losses at the gene ends were 5 bases for V and 7 bases for J; bases not matched to a gene: 17. The CDR3 is made up of 19 amino acids. Per germline, CDR1 MDHEN and CDR2 SYDVKM. In DNA form, the CDR3 reads TGTGCCAGCAGTCGACGCCTCCGGGACAGGGGGCGAGGGGGTGAAAAACTGTTTTTT. Translated: CASSRRLRDRGRGGEKLFF.

This clonotype was counted a few times. The chain recombines TRBV6-1 with TRBJ1-1; the D gene is possibly TRBD1 (5 bases). The CDR3 totals 15 residues. CDR1 MNHNS and CDR2 SASEGT come from the germline V gene. V gave up 6 bases and J gave up 4 bases, with 18 bases separating them. In nucleotides, the CDR3 is TGTGCCAGCAGCTTGAATGGGCAGGGTGGCACTGAAGCTTTCTTT. This codes for CASSLNGQGGTEAFF.

The chain carries TRBV20-1 and TRBJ1-2; the D gene is possibly TRBD1 (6 bases). V was pared by 1 base and J by 6 bases, with 15 bases between. This CDR3 has 14 amino acids. CDR1 and CDR2 from the germline V gene are DFQATT and SNEGSKA (reference sequence). The CDR3 reads CSARGGPSPNGYTF. The CDR3, as DNA: TGCAGTGCTAGAGGGGGGCCGAGCCCGAATGGCTACACCTTC.

Many counts were recorded for this clonotype. V gene TRBV20-1 combines with J gene TRBJ1-2, with a tentative D call TRBD1 (6 bases). Germline V gene lookup returns CDR1 DFQATT and CDR2 SNEGSKA (reference sequence). V was cut by 1 base and J by 2 bases, with 11 bases left in between. There are 14 residues in the CDR3. For the CDR3, the DNA is TGCAGTGCTAGAGTTGTAGACAGGAACTATGGCTACACCTTC. Translated, it gives CSARVVDRNYGYTF.

The chain combines TRBV7-2 with TRBJ2-2, with D tentatively TRBD1 or TRBD2 (5 bases each). V lost 5 bases, J lost 8 bases, and 15 bases lay in between. The germline gives CDR1 SGHTA, CDR2 FQGNSA. The CDR3 has 14 amino acids. CDR3 region: CASSPGPQWGELFF. The CDR3 coding sequence is TGTGCCAGCAGCCCGGGACCTCAATGGGGGGAGCTGTTTTTT.

This clonotype was detected a few times. This chain uses TRBV5-1 with TRBJ1-5; 7 nucleotides align to TRBD1. The CDR3 spans 15 residues. Germline values: CDR1 SGHRS, CDR2 YFSETQ. The V gene end was trimmed by 4 bases and the J gene end by 7 bases; junction bases not matched to a gene: 11. Here the CDR3 DNA reads TGCGCCAGCAGCAACCTCCCAGGGGGACAGCAGCCCCAGCATTTT. As protein: CASSNLPGGQQPQHF.

This clonotype has a handful of counts. The chain has TRBV5-1 and TRBJ2-1, with 13 bases matching TRBD2. Germline trimming cut 6 bases from V and 9 bases from J; bases unmatched to any gene: 9. This CDR3 spans 15 amino acids. The germline gives CDR1 SGHRS, CDR2 YFSETQ. CDR3 protein: CASISGLAGFGEQFF. The CDR3 DNA reads as TGCGCCAGCATATCGGGACTAGCGGGGTTTGGTGAGCAGTTCTTC.

The chain uses TRBV10-3 and TRBJ1-4; D remains ambiguous. There are 13 residues in the CDR3. Trimming removed 4 bases from V and 8 bases from J, with 11 bases in between. Germline CDR1 is ENHRY and CDR2 is SYGVKD. The CDR3, as DNA: TGTGCCATCAGTGGGGAGTTTCGGGAAAAACTGTTTTTT. This translates into CAISGEFREKLFF.

Comment on this clonotype: The junction shows a germline mismatch at one end, possibly a read error. The chain uses TRBV6-2 or TRBV6-3 and TRBJ2-1; TRBD2 matches 14 bases. Germline CDR1 reads MNHEY; CDR2 reads SVGEGT. This CDR3 has 14 residues. The CDR3 coding sequence is TGTGCCAGCAGTTCACCCGGGACTAGCGGGAGAAGGGTCTTC. Translation: CASSSPGTSGRRVF.

This clonotype was detected only once. The chain uses TRBV4-3 and TRBJ1-6, with D maybe TRBD1 (6 bases). V lost 1 base and J 4 bases, leaving 8 bases between the germline ends. From germline, CDR1 is LGHNA and CDR2 YSLEER. This CDR3 is 15 amino acids long. This CDR3 reads CASSQGGRYNSPLHF. CDR3 DNA: TGCGCCAGCAGCCAAGGGGGGCGGTATAATTCACCCCTCCACTTT.

The table lists this clonotype with a few counts. The CDR3 DNA is TGTGCCAGCAGCCCCCCGGGGGGTTCGAACACCGGGGAGCTGTTTTTT. It translates to CASSPPGGSNTGELFF. The rearrangement joins TRBV7-3 to TRBJ2-2, with TRBD2 matching 7 bases. CDR1 and CDR2 (germline): SGHTA, FQGTGA. J lost 0 bases, V lost 5 bases, and 6 bases had no gene match. This CDR3 is 16 amino acids long.

A few counts support this clonotype. The chain recombines TRBV7-9 with TRBJ1-5, with no clear D. The CDR3 extends over 11 amino acids. CDR1 and CDR2 from the germline V gene are SEHNR and FQNEAQ (reference sequence). Trimming took 4 bases from V and 9 from J, leaving 7 bases between them. CDR3 coding DNA: TGTGCCAGCAGCTCGGCTGGGCCCCAGCATTTT. Its protein is CASSSAGPQHF.

This clonotype came up a few times. This chain links TRBV4-1 with TRBJ1-5, with D unclear. V lost 4 bases to trimming and J lost 1 base, with 8 bases between them. Germline assignment: CDR1 MGHRA and CDR2 YSYEKL. This CDR3 comprises 14 residues. CDR3 residues: CASSPQESNQPQHF. The CDR3 nucleotides are TGCGCCAGCAGCCCCCAGGAGAGCAATCAGCCCCAGCATTTT.

This chain joins TRBV5-1 and TRBJ1-2; D may be TRBD1 (5 bases). This CDR3 is 16 amino acids long. From germline, CDR1 is SGHRS and CDR2 YFSETQ. V shed 0 bases and J shed 4 bases, with 16 bases lying between them. Here the CDR3 DNA reads TGCGCCAGCAGCTTGGAACCGGGGCCCCCAGTCTATGGCTACACCTTC. It yields the protein CASSLEPGPPVYGYTF.

This clonotype appeared many times. This rearrangement joins TRBV4-2 to TRBJ1-2; 10 bases align to TRBD1. The CDR3 loop spans 21 amino acids. Germline V gene sequence: CDR1 LGHNA, CDR2 YNFKEQ. Germline trimming cut 0 bases from V and 2 bases from J; bases unmatched to any gene: 18. The CDR3 nucleotides are TGTGCCAGCAGCCAAGATTCTTGGGGGCGACAGGGGGCGCAGGGAAACTATGGCTACACCTTC. This codes for CASSQDSWGRQGAQGNYGYTF.